A few counts support the clone carrying this TCR beta chain. How the authors handled the data: From reference gene primer amplification, estimates of nucleated cell counts were derived. Method: immunoSEQ multiplex PCR; TCRdb's copy keeps in-frame clones and lacks some. V and J calls and clone size are given by that table; D and trimming were obtained from the DNA. The sample lists 350,000 to 550,000 clones; 80% to 90% were seen once. The entry originates in a study of blood T cell repertoires in COVID-19. Across the study: Nucleic acid was either cDNA or gDNA, and it came from T cells, B-cell-depleted T cells, or PBMCs.

The V end lost 3 bases, the J end lost 2 bases, and 11 bases lay between the germline ends. This CDR3 contains 15 residues. CDR1 is LNHDA and CDR2 is SQIVND in the germline V gene (reference sequence). The sample comprised PBMCs or T cells enriched from blood (not recorded which). The sequence came from a man aged 25 to 45 who had recovered from COVID-19. The J gene is TRBJ2-1, the V gene TRBV19; maybe TRBD2 (5 bases). The CDR3 reads CASSISEGAYNEQFF. The CDR3 DNA reads as TGTGCCAGTAGTATTTCAGAGGGAGCCTACAATGAGCAGTTCTTC.